This TCR beta chain was captured in a study of control samples from healthy donors and cancer patients (dated by TCRdb to 2020 to 2022). The library was made by the immunoSEQ multiplex PCR assay. TCRdb holds this immuneACCESS table with in-frame rearrangements only. Some clones are missing; in checked studies, unresolved V genes explain under half, and the rest has no known cause. The sample table holds 100,000 to 150,000 clones, of which around nine tenths were seen once. The top ten hold about 2.7% of the sample. Inclusive of the bounding cysteine and phenylalanine, the CDR3 is 12 residues long. Just the 36-base CDR3 DNA is kept, in frame starting at base 1. A distance of 4 bases separates the germline ends of V and J, which lose 3 bases and 4 bases respectively. As regards this clone: It lacks a known antigen. Within one base of it there is no much larger clone, and no base qualities were kept. Other nucleotide sequences from this sample produce the same CDR3.

The V gene is TRBV12-3 or TRBV12-4 and the J gene is TRBJ2-1, with the D gene not clear enough to name. Sequenced: blood. The source of this sequence is a man between 40 and 49 years old in good health. The CDR3 corresponds to CASSFGYNEQFF. The nucleotide sequence is TGTGCCAGCAGTTTCGGATACAATGAGCAGTTCTTC.